This T cell receptor beta chain was captured in a study of blood T cell repertoires in COVID-19. The overall study: Spain, Italy and the United States supplied samples that represented acute and convalescent COVID-19.

Authors' processing steps: Reference gene primers were amplified, and this amplification served to estimate nucleated cell counts. Sequencing used immunoSEQ multiplex PCR; TCRdb keeps in-frame clones, though not all of them. V and J calls and clone size are copied from that table; D and trimming were computed from the DNA. The sample has under 200,000 clones; approximately 90% are singletons. This CDR3 contains 17 residues. CDR1 and CDR2 (germline): SGDLS, YYNGEE. After removal of 0 bases from V and 5 bases from J, the junction contained 10 bases not matched to a gene. Material for sequencing was peripheral blood. The chain joins TRBV9 to TRBJ2-1, with 8 nucleotides matching TRBD2. This receptor was obtained from a woman older than 75 in a cohort sampled during active or convalescent COVID-19. The CDR3 region has the DNA TGTGCCAGCAGCGTAGCTACGGGGGGGAGTAAGAACAATGAGCAGTTCTTC. It encodes CASSVATGGSKNNEQFF.